Listed below are T cell receptor beta chains from one sample, sequenced in a study of early T cells in non-severe SARS-CoV-2 infection. TCRdb re-analysed the 5' RACE reads in MiXCR, keeping a single row per CDR3 protein. This table has 48,000 or so distinct CDR3 sequences, over 5% appearing once. Sample: whole blood, taken at baseline. These receptor sequences come from an adult who was a healthcare worker with PCR-confirmed SARS-CoV-2 infection or an uninfected control (not recorded which). Each CDR3 is given without its conserved first and last residue. The order of the fields is V gene, J gene, CDR3 protein.

V gene: TRBV24-1
J gene: TRBJ2-3
CDR3 protein: ATSDGFTDTQY

V gene: TRBV7-2
J gene: TRBJ2-3
CDR3 protein: ASRDGDTQY

V gene: TRBV20-1
J gene: TRBJ2-4
CDR3 protein: SAPGQQTVKNIQY

V gene: TRBV3-1
J gene: TRBJ2-5
CDR3 protein: ASSLRTSVYQETQY

V gene: TRBV12-3/TRBV12-4
J gene: TRBJ2-2
CDR3 protein: ASSLRVGANTGELF

V gene: TRBV29-1
J gene: TRBJ2-1
CDR3 protein: SGAGGPYNEQF

V gene: TRBV19
J gene: TRBJ2-2
CDR3 protein: ASSMFGLAGASGTGELF

V gene: TRBV4-2
J gene: TRBJ2-7
CDR3 protein: ASSHPTRNHEQY

V gene: TRBV20-1
J gene: TRBJ1-5
CDR3 protein: SARVGTGGYNQPQH

V gene: TRBV7-9
J gene: TRBJ1-1
CDR3 protein: ASSPDSRTEAF

V gene: TRBV14
J gene: TRBJ2-1
CDR3 protein: ASSQVGGTQLGEQF

V gene: TRBV3-1
J gene: TRBJ2-7
CDR3 protein: ASSQEGGDSYEQY

V gene: TRBV12-3/TRBV12-4
J gene: TRBJ2-5
CDR3 protein: ASSLAGNQETQY

V gene: TRBV29-1
J gene: TRBJ2-2
CDR3 protein: SGRGKPNTGELF

V gene: TRBV3-1
J gene: TRBJ2-7
CDR3 protein: ASSHGTSGRNYEQY

V gene: TRBV6-6
J gene: TRBJ2-1
CDR3 protein: ASSRRLAGTYNEQF

V gene: TRBV12-3/TRBV12-4
J gene: TRBJ2-3
CDR3 protein: ASSSDPKDTQY

V gene: TRBV25-1
J gene: TRBJ1-1
CDR3 protein: ASSGTPGTEAF

V gene: TRBV12-3/TRBV12-4
J gene: TRBJ2-7
CDR3 protein: ASSPRRAGYEQY

V gene: TRBV5-4
J gene: TRBJ1-2
CDR3 protein: ASSLQGYGHT

V gene: TRBV9
J gene: TRBJ1-2
CDR3 protein: ASSVAPDSQGTYGYT

V gene: TRBV18
J gene: TRBJ1-1
CDR3 protein: ASSPGKDGVNTEAF

V gene: TRBV29-1
J gene: TRBJ1-2
CDR3 protein: SVGTGAKGYT

V gene: TRBV9
J gene: TRBJ1-1
CDR3 protein: ASSVVTGALNTEAF

V gene: TRBV27
J gene: TRBJ2-2
CDR3 protein: ASSFWPTGELF

V gene: TRBV7-2
J gene: TRBJ2-4
CDR3 protein: ASSSILLSQVQY

V gene: TRBV5-1
J gene: TRBJ2-5
CDR3 protein: ASRARSRGAGETQY

V gene: TRBV12-3/TRBV12-4
J gene: TRBJ2-1
CDR3 protein: ASTLNGVNEQF

V gene: TRBV6-6
J gene: TRBJ1-5
CDR3 protein: ASRGGLGNQPQH

V gene: TRBV6-6
J gene: TRBJ1-1
CDR3 protein: ASSYPRTHTEAF

V gene: TRBV24-1
J gene: TRBJ2-3
CDR3 protein: ATSGFGPGGTQY

V gene: TRBV6-6
J gene: TRBJ2-1
CDR3 protein: ASSSDAGVYNEQF

V gene: TRBV7-9
J gene: TRBJ2-1
CDR3 protein: ASSTTLAGALYNEQF

V gene: TRBV7-8
J gene: TRBJ2-3
CDR3 protein: ASRMDVTSTDTQY

V gene: TRBV12-3/TRBV12-4
J gene: TRBJ1-2
CDR3 protein: ASSTSGTGYGYT

V gene: TRBV12-3/TRBV12-4
J gene: TRBJ2-7
CDR3 protein: ASSLILAGDLYEQY

V gene: TRBV6-1
J gene: TRBJ2-7
CDR3 protein: ASKDRGLFYEQY

V gene: TRBV7-2
J gene: TRBJ1-2
CDR3 protein: ASSLVGRVNYGYT

V gene: TRBV19
J gene: TRBJ1-1
CDR3 protein: ASSIDRPNTEAF

V gene: TRBV5-1
J gene: TRBJ1-1
CDR3 protein: ASSLAGGTDTEAF

V gene: TRBV2
J gene: TRBJ2-1
CDR3 protein: ASSEIGGLAGRNEQF

V gene: TRBV7-6
J gene: TRBJ2-7
CDR3 protein: ASSRQSWEQQY

V gene: TRBV3-1
J gene: TRBJ2-1
CDR3 protein: ASSQAVGMGGAYNEQF

V gene: TRBV5-5
J gene: TRBJ2-3
CDR3 protein: ASSFSPGDTQY

V gene: TRBV11-2
J gene: TRBJ2-2
CDR3 protein: ASRTLAGGPHTGELF

V gene: TRBV5-6
J gene: TRBJ1-5
CDR3 protein: ASSAGLYSNQPQH

V gene: TRBV4-2
J gene: NA
CDR3 protein: ASSLVRGGGDTQH

V gene: TRBV4-1
J gene: TRBJ2-1
CDR3 protein: ASSQSLGTSGSSSYNEQF

V gene: TRBV10-3
J gene: TRBJ2-7
CDR3 protein: AISMTIKQY

V gene: TRBV28
J gene: TRBJ1-2
CDR3 protein: ASSTGLQGAAGYT

V gene: TRBV7-9
J gene: TRBJ2-3
CDR3 protein: ASSLARGLAGTDTQY

V gene: TRBV24-1
J gene: TRBJ2-2
CDR3 protein: ATRDSLHTGELF

V gene: TRBV19
J gene: TRBJ2-7
CDR3 protein: ASSIGDLANSYEQY

V gene: TRBV20-1
J gene: TRBJ1-2
CDR3 protein: SVQGPSGYT